This T cell receptor (beta chain) derives from a study of Ad26.COV2.S vaccination and SARS-CoV-2 variants. TCRdb's table, derived via immunoSEQ multiplex PCR, lists solely in-frame clones and lacks some. The sample contains fewer than 800,000 clones, around 89% of which appear only once. Noted treatment: some 20 received Ad26.COV2.S at low or high dose, single or two shots; about 5 received placebo; per-sample allocation not given. Sampling happened 63 days after the first vaccine or placebo injection. Germline loops: CDR1 LNHDA, CDR2 SQIVND (reference sequence). V shed 7 bases and J shed 0 bases, with 13 bases lying between them. The CDR3 has 15 amino acids.

The chain carries TRBV19 and TRBJ1-3; D not resolved. Sequenced material: peripheral blood, taken in a trial of Ad26.COV2.S vaccine versus placebo. The sequence derives from a person between 18 and 59 years old who received the Ad26.COV2.S COVID-19 vaccine or a placebo. The CDR3 is CASTSAAGSGNTIYF. CDR3 DNA: TGTGCCAGTACATCCGCAGCCGGCTCTGGAAACACCATATATTTT.